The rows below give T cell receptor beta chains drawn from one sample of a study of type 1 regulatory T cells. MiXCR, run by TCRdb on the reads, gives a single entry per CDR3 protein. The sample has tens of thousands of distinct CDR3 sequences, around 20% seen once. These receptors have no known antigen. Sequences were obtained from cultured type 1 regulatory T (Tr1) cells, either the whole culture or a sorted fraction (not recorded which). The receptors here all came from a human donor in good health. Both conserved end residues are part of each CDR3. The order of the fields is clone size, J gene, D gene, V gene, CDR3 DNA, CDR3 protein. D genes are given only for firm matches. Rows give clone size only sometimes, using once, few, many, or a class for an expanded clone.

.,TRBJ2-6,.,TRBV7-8,TGTGCCAGCAGCCCCCGACCGACGAACTCTGGGGCCAACGTCCTGACTTTC,CASSPRPTNSGANVLTF
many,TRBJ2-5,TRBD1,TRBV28,TGTGCCAGCAGTTTACCAGGGACAGGTGTCCAAGAGACCCAGTACTTC,CASSLPGTGVQETQYF
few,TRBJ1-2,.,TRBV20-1,TGCAGTGCCTACCGGGACTTCGGCCCTGGCTACACCTTC,CSAYRDFGPGYTF
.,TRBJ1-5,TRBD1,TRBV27,TGTGCCAGCAGTTTACTGACAGGGCAGCAGCCCCAGCATTTT,CASSLLTGQQPQHF
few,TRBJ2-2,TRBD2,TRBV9,TGTGCCAGCAGCGAGACCCCTGGGGGGGAGTCGACCGGGGAGCTGTTTTTT,CASSETPGGESTGELFF
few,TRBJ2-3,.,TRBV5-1,TGCGCCAGCAGCGGGGGACTGATCAGCACAGATACGCAGTATTTT,CASSGGLISTDTQYF
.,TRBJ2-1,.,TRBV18,TGTGCCAGCTCAGGACTCACGGCCACCTACAATGAGCAGTTCTTC,CASSGLTATYNEQFF
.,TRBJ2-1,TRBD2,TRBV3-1,TGTGCCAGCAGCCAAGAGTTAGCGGGAGCTAATGAGCAGTTCTTC,CASSQELAGANEQFF
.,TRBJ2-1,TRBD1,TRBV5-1,TGCGCCAGCAGCTCAGGACAGGACAATGAGCAGTTCTTC,CASSSGQDNEQFF
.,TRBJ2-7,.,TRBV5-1,TGCGCCAGCAGCTTGTTTTTAGGGGTGGATTCCTACGAGCAGTACTTC,CASSLFLGVDSYEQYF
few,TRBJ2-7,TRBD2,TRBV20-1,TGCAGTGCTGAGAGGGGGACTAGCGGGACTTCCTACGAGCAGTACTTC,CSAERGTSGTSYEQYF
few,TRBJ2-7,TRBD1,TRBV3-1,TGTGCCAGCAGCCAACCGGGACAGGGACCCTACGAGCAGTACTTC,CASSQPGQGPYEQYF
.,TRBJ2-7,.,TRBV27,TGTGCCAGCAGTCACGGGAGCTCCTACGAGCAGTACTTC,CASSHGSSYEQYF
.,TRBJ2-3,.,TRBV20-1,TGCAGTGCTAGAGATCGCGGCAGGGATACGCAGTATTTT,CSARDRGRDTQYF
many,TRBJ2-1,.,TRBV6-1,TGTGCCAGCAGTGGGATTAGGATAGCCAATGAGCAGTTCTTC,CASSGIRIANEQFF
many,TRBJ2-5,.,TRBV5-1,TGCGCCAGCAGCCCTACGCCCGGACAGTCCCAAGAGACCCAGTACTTC,CASSPTPGQSQETQYF
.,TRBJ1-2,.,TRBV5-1,TGCGCCAGCAGCAACGGTGCCAGCGGGGGTTTGGATGGCTACACCTTC,CASSNGASGGLDGYTF